The T cell receptor (beta chain) described here comes from a study of pediatric ulcerative colitis. The study's findings and limits: In rectum, acute severe colitis had expanded clones and less diversity. A couple of rectal clonotypes were found only in ulcerative colitis patients, all of them.

One to two pinch biopsies were taken from the rectum during colonoscopy. In the case of this clone: Its antigen is unidentified.

The CDR3 runs 16 residues. Germline CDR1 reads MNHEY; CDR2 reads SVGAGI. Germline trimming cut 0 bases from V and 5 bases from J; bases unmatched to any gene: 7. Assay: immunoSEQ multiplex PCR; the TCRdb copy retains only in-frame clones and omits some. Found here are tens of thousands of clones, about 71% of them singletons; the top ten hold about 16%. The chain is built from TRBV6-5 and TRBJ2-5; 9 nucleotides line up with TRBD1. The origin of this receptor is a boy under 18 with severe ulcerative colitis. The sample consisted of gut tissue. The CDR3 loop reads CASSYSGTGLRETQYF. The CDR3 DNA reads as TGTGCCAGCAGTTACTCCGGGACAGGGTTAAGGGAGACCCAGTACTTC.